Below are 12 T cell receptor beta chains sequenced from a single sample in a study of T cells in Graves' hyperthyroidism and ophthalmopathy. Using RNA transcripts as the source, TCR beta CDR3 regions were amplified. With the HTBI primer set, the TCR CDR3 went through a first round of RT-PCR. TCRdb reprocessed the multiplex PCR reads via MiXCR and lists one record per CDR3 protein. The data show hundreds of thousands of distinct CDR3 sequences, 11% to 15% seen once. The sequenced material came from blood. These receptors were obtained from a woman aged 25 to 39 with Graves' hyperthyroidism that later progressed to Graves' ophthalmopathy.

The V and J genes are TRBV19 and TRBJ2-7; tentative D call: TRBD2 (5 bases). The CDR3 consists of 12 residues. The V gene's germline CDR1 is LNHDA and CDR2 SQIVND (reference sequence). V lost 5 bases, J lost 6 bases, and 11 bases lay in between. This chain's CDR3 is CASSRGEGEQYF. The CDR3 DNA is TGTGCCAGTAGTCGGGGAGAGGGCGAGCAGTACTTC.

Points on this clonotype: No conserved phenylalanine or tryptophan ends this CDR3, so it is likely a read error. Because the CDR3's place on the DNA is in doubt, the DNA is left out and the CDR3 is given as listed by TCRdb. V and J are TRBV7-9 and TRBJ1-1. The CDR3 is 16 residues long, ends included. Germline values: CDR1 SEHNR, CDR2 FQNEAQ (reference sequence). CDR3 amino acids: CASSLTLGTQNTEACL.

There are many counts of this clonotype. The chain couples TRBV9 to TRBJ2-7; TRBD1 matches at 10 bases. Germline V lookup: CDR1 SGDLS, CDR2 YYNGEE. V gave up 4 bases and J gave up 6 bases; unmatched junction bases: 13. This CDR3 comprises 16 residues. The CDR3 DNA reads as TGTGCCAGCAGCCCAGTGGGACAGGGGAATCCGGGCGAGCAGTACTTC. Translated, it gives CASSPVGQGNPGEQYF.

Of note for this clonotype: Germline is not matched at one junction end, which may reflect a read error. This chain joins TRBV12-3 or TRBV12-4 and TRBJ1-3; 7 bases fit TRBD1. The CDR3 has 13 amino acids. Here the CDR3 reads CASSSGQGNTIYF. DNA of the CDR3: TGTGCGAGCAGTTCGGGACAGGGAAACACCATATATTTT.

This rearrangement joins TRBV20-1 to TRBJ2-6, with D hard to call. The length of the CDR3 is 15 residues. Trimming shortened V by 3 bases and J by 1 base, and 10 bases separated the two germline ends. The germline V gene encodes CDR1 DFQATT and CDR2 SNEGSKA (reference sequence). CDR3 coding DNA: TGCAGTGCTAGTCGGGTGATATCTGGGGCCAACGTCCTGACTTTC. It specifies CSASRVISGANVLTF.

This clonotype has at least ten counts. The chain carries TRBV28 and TRBJ1-1; possible D gene TRBD1, 5 bases. Germline CDR1 MDHEN, CDR2 SYDVKM. The V and J ends lost 3 bases and 4 bases respectively, with 12 bases between them. This CDR3 region has 14 residues. In DNA form, the CDR3 reads TGTGCCAGCAGTTTCGGGCAGGGAGGCACTGAAGCTTTCTTT. Translation gives CASSFGQGGTEAFF.

V gene TRBV13 combines with J gene TRBJ2-7; a possible D gene is TRBD1 (6 bases). This CDR3 has 14 residues. V gave up 5 bases and J gave up 2 bases, with 13 bases separating them. CDR1 PRHDT and CDR2 FYEKMQ come from the germline V gene (reference sequence). The CDR3 DNA sequence: TGTGCCAGCAGCCTGACAGGCAAGACCTACGAGCAGTACTTC. The encoded protein is CASSLTGKTYEQYF.

This clonotype was observed a handful of times. V usage is TRBV11-3 and J usage is TRBJ2-5; 9 bases match TRBD2. V trimming: 5 bases; J trimming: 3 bases; junction bases outside the gene matches: 13. Germline CDR1 reads SGHNT; CDR2 reads YENEEA. The CDR3 length is 17 residues. The CDR3 here is CASSAGLSGSWEETQYF. The CDR3 bases are TGTGCCAGCAGCGCGGGCCTTAGCGGGAGTTGGGAAGAGACCCAGTACTTC. The full variable domain, with the rest looked up from reference TRBV11-3 and TRBJ2-5, is EAGVVQSPRYKIIEKKQPVAFWCNPISGHNTLYWYLQNLGQGPELLIRYENEEAVDDSQLPKDRFSAERLKGVDSTLKIQPAELGDSAVYLCASSAGLSGSWEETQYFGPGTRLLVL.

This clonotype was detected many times. This chain connects TRBV27 to TRBJ2-7, with 7 bases aligning to TRBD2. The junction had 14 bases not matched to a gene; V was cut back by 6 bases and J by 6 bases. This CDR3 is built from 15 residues. Germline lookup yields CDR1 MNHEY and CDR2 SMNVEV (reference sequence). The CDR3 DNA follows: TGTGCCAGCAGGGGGGGGACTAACGGGAGTCGCGAGCAGTACTTC. Translation: CASRGGTNGSREQYF.

This clonotype showed up many times. The chain uses TRBV2 and TRBJ2-5, with 9 bases fitting TRBD2. Trimming removed 0 bases from V and 4 bases from J; junction bases left unmatched: 6. The CDR3 consists of 16 residues. Germline CDR1 SNHLY, CDR2 FYNNEI. The CDR3 nucleotides are TGTGCCAGCAGTGAAGCGCGGAATAGCGGGAGAGAGACCCAGTACTTC. Translation: CASSEARNSGRETQYF.

At least ten counts were recorded for this clonotype. The chain has TRBV7-2 and TRBJ1-1, with unresolved D. The CDR3 runs to 17 residues. CDR1 is SGHTA, CDR2 FQGNSA, per germline. Deletions cut 1 base from V and 0 bases from J, with 15 bases between. The DNA for the CDR3 is TGTGCCAGCAGCTTAGAGGGAGTTGGGTTTCTGAACACTGAAGCTTTCTTT. Translation: CASSLEGVGFLNTEAFF.

This clonotype was detected ten times or more. V gene TRBV2 combines with J gene TRBJ1-6; 9 nucleotides match TRBD1. The CDR3 totals 16 residues. CDR1 and CDR2 (germline): SNHLY, FYNNEI. V gave up 5 bases and J gave up 7 bases; unmatched junction bases: 9. Here the CDR3 DNA reads TGTGCCAGCAGTTCCGGGACAGGGTTAAGCAATTCACCCCTCCACTTT. It is translated as CASSSGTGLSNSPLHF.